This passage covers 20 T cell receptor beta chains from one sample sequenced in a study of T cells in Graves' hyperthyroidism and ophthalmopathy. The TCR beta CDR3 regions underwent amplification using RNA transcripts as the source. The primer set for the first-round RT-PCR of the TCR CDR3 was HTBI. MiXCR was run by TCRdb on the multiplex PCR reads, yielding one entry per CDR3 protein. The sample contains about 640,000 distinct CDR3 sequences, about 15% of which appear only once. The material sequenced was blood. The receptors were sampled from a woman between 45 and 60 years old with Graves' ophthalmopathy.

This clonotype was seen repeatedly, ten times or more. The chain joins TRBV18 to TRBJ2-1; D remains unclear. Germline V gene sequence: CDR1 KGHSH, CDR2 LQKENI. Trimming stripped 2 bases from V and 5 bases from J, with 4 bases between. The CDR3 length is 12 residues. The CDR3 region has the DNA TGTGCCAGCTCACCATGGGACAATGAGCAGTTCTTC. Translating it yields CASSPWDNEQFF.

There are many counts of this clonotype. The CDR3 is CSAPAGRYEQYF. CDR3 bases: TGCAGTGCCCCGGCGGGGCGATACGAGCAGTACTTC. The J gene is TRBJ2-7, the V gene TRBV20-1, with a possible D match to TRBD2 (6 bases). With 6 bases removed from V and 4 bases from J, the gap between germline ends came to 13 bases. The CDR3 is made up of 12 amino acids. The germline V gene has CDR1 DFQATT and CDR2 SNEGSKA (reference sequence).

This clonotype was counted at least ten times. This chain links TRBV7-2 with TRBJ2-1, with TRBD2 identical over 13 bases. Germline V gives CDR1 SGHTA, CDR2 FQGNSA. The junction had 12 bases not matched to a gene; V was cut back by 7 bases and J by 9 bases. The CDR3 extends over 16 amino acids. The CDR3: CASNPTLAGGLSEQFF. As DNA, the CDR3 is TGTGCCAGCAACCCCACACTAGCGGGAGGGCTCAGTGAGCAGTTCTTC.

This clonotype was counted at least ten times. J is TRBJ2-7 and V is TRBV2; D may be TRBD1 (5 bases). The CDR3 runs 12 residues. Germline values: CDR1 SNHLY, CDR2 FYNNEI. Trimming cost V 7 bases and J 1 base, with 8 bases left between them. DNA for the CDR3: TGTGCCAGCACAGGGCTATCCTACGAGCAGTACTTC. This encodes CASTGLSYEQYF.

This clonotype appeared many times. The chain employs TRBV2 and TRBJ2-1; 11 bases are shared with TRBD2. CDR1 and CDR2 (germline): SNHLY, FYNNEI. This CDR3 region has 15 residues. Losses at the gene ends were 7 bases for V and 7 bases for J; bases not matched to a gene: 9. The CDR3 region has the DNA TGTGCCAGCAATCCACTAGCGGGAGTGTCTAATGAGCAGTTCTTC. Amino acids: CASNPLAGVSNEQFF.

This CDR3 reads CASSLRSKNTEAFF. The CDR3 nucleotides read TGTGCCAGCAGCTTGCGGTCTAAGAACACTGAAGCTTTCTTT. V usage is TRBV13 and J usage is TRBJ1-1; D gene ambiguous. This CDR3 is built from 14 residues. Trimming stripped 3 bases from V and 1 base from J, with 9 bases between. CDR1 is PRHDT and CDR2 is FYEKMQ in the germline V gene (reference sequence).

The chain has TRBV19 and TRBJ1-6, with unresolved D. From germline, CDR1 is LNHDA and CDR2 SQIVND (reference sequence). Trimming shortened V by 5 bases and J by 0 bases, and 14 bases separated the two germline ends. CDR3 size: 17 residues. The CDR3 spells CASSPRLRSSYNSPLHF. CDR3 DNA sequence: TGTGCCAGTAGTCCGCGACTCCGGAGCTCCTATAATTCACCCCTCCACTTT.

This clonotype was counted many times. This chain uses TRBV6-2 or TRBV6-3 with TRBJ2-7, with D possibly matching TRBD1 (6 bases). Germline lookup yields CDR1 MNHEY and CDR2 SVGEGT. Trimming shortened V by 6 bases and J by 2 bases, and 14 bases separated the two germline ends. The CDR3 sequence is 14 residues long. The CDR3 nucleotides read TGTGCCAGCAGGACCACAGGGTCCCCCTACGAGCAGTACTTC. Amino acid sequence: CASRTTGSPYEQYF.

The chain uses TRBV7-6 and TRBJ2-2; 8 nucleotides match TRBD2. V lost 5 bases, J lost 5 bases, and 13 bases stayed unmatched. Germline loops: CDR1 SGHVS, CDR2 FNYEAQ. The CDR3 consists of 17 residues. CDR3 sequence reads: CASSPKRETWDTGELFF. DNA of the CDR3: TGTGCCAGCAGCCCAAAGCGGGAGACTTGGGATACCGGGGAGCTGTTTTTT.

V gene TRBV4-2 combines with J gene TRBJ2-2; tentatively, D is TRBD2 (6 bases). Germline V gives CDR1 LGHNA, CDR2 YNFKEQ. V was trimmed by 5 bases and J by 6 bases, leaving 22 bases between them. This CDR3 is built from 17 residues. The chain's CDR3 is CASSVGAVGRRAGELFF. CDR3 coding DNA: TGTGCCAGCAGCGTAGGAGCCGTCGGGAGAAGGGCCGGGGAGCTGTTTTTT.

Only one count was recorded for this clonotype. Since a much larger clone is just one base distant, this may be a read error. The gene calls are TRBV12-3 or TRBV12-4 and TRBJ2-2; TRBD2 aligns across 12 bases. The CDR3 is 14 residues long. CDR3 DNA sequence: TGTGCCAGCAGTCTAGCGGGAGGGAGCGGGGGGCTGTTTTTT. It translates to CASSLAGGSGGLFF.

This clonotype has a count of ten or more. The DNA of the CDR3 is TGTGCCAGCAGTCCCCAGGGGGCCCTAGCGTACGAGCAGTACTTC. Protein sequence: CASSPQGALAYEQYF. The chain couples TRBV12-3 or TRBV12-4 to TRBJ2-7; TRBD1 agrees at 8 bases. The CDR3 consists of 15 residues. The junction had 10 bases not matched to a gene; V was cut back by 5 bases and J by 4 bases.

In this sample, this clonotype turned up many times. This chain joins TRBV14 and TRBJ2-7, with D possibly being TRBD1 (6 bases). Trimming took 6 bases from V and 3 from J, leaving 18 bases between them. The germline V gene has CDR1 SGHDN and CDR2 FVKESK. The CDR3 contains 15 residues. In nucleotides, the CDR3 is TGTGCCAGCAGTTCAAGGGGGAAATTGGTCTACGAGCAGTACTTC. It codes for CASSSRGKLVYEQYF.

This clonotype was seen ten or more times. This sequence joins TRBV12-3 or TRBV12-4 and TRBJ2-7, with D perhaps matching TRBD1 (6 bases). V was shortened by 2 bases and J by 0 bases, with 14 bases between the two germline ends. The CDR3 has 16 amino acids. The CDR3 coding sequence is TGTGCCAGCAGTTTATCGTGGGACACCCACTCCTACGAGCAGTACTTC. This translates into CASSLSWDTHSYEQYF.

This clonotype was found many times. CDR3 amino acids: CASTGRENEKLFF. The CDR3 DNA follows: TGTGCCAGCACCGGCAGGGAAAATGAAAAACTGTTTTTT. The chain carries TRBV2 and TRBJ1-4; a possible D gene is TRBD1 (5 bases). Germline loops: CDR1 SNHLY, CDR2 FYNNEI. The CDR3 sequence is 13 residues long. Trimming took off 7 bases at V and 5 bases at J, with 11 bases between the two ends.

The chain combines TRBV24-1 with TRBJ1-1; the D is unclear. The V end was cut by 3 bases, the J end by 3 bases, with 7 bases between. The CDR3 sequence is 13 residues long. Germline CDR1 is KGHDR and CDR2 is SFDVKD. CDR3 DNA sequence: TGTGCCACCAGTGATCTTGGGTACACTGAAGCTTTCTTT. Protein sequence: CATSDLGYTEAFF.

This clonotype came up many times. The chain employs TRBV12-3 or TRBV12-4 and TRBJ1-5; D is ambiguous. The CDR3 runs 16 residues. V was shortened by 3 bases and J by 4 bases, with 16 bases between the two germline ends. The CDR3 loop reads CASSFRGGVINQPQHF. CDR3 DNA sequence: TGTGCCAGCAGTTTCCGGGGTGGGGTAATTAATCAGCCCCAGCATTTT.

This clonotype was picked up many times. The chain employs TRBV7-9 and TRBJ1-1, with D unclear. V was pared by 5 bases and J by 8 bases, with 12 bases between. The CDR3 has 12 residues. Germline CDR1 and CDR2: SEHNR and FQNEAQ (reference sequence). The CDR3, as DNA: TGTGCCAGCAGCCCCGACACTATAGAAGCTTTCTTT. Its protein is CASSPDTIEAFF.

This clonotype came up a few times. This chain connects TRBV6-2 or TRBV6-3 to TRBJ1-6; D remains ambiguous. The V and J ends lost 6 bases and 0 bases respectively, with 12 bases between them. The CDR3 runs 16 residues. CDR1 is MNHEY, CDR2 SVGEGT, per germline. The DNA of the CDR3 is TGTGCCAGCAGACGAGCAAGCAGCTCCTATAATTCACCCCTCCACTTT. Amino acids: CASRRASSSYNSPLHF.

The chain is built from TRBV6-2 or TRBV6-3 and TRBJ1-5; the D is unclear. The CDR3 runs to 14 residues. Trimming removed 8 bases at V and 0 bases at J, with 11 bases between. Germline-derived CDR1 and CDR2 are MNHEY and SVGEGT. For the CDR3, the DNA is TGTGCCAGCGCCGTGTGGTCTAGCAATCAGCCCCAGCATTTT. Protein: CASAVWSSNQPQHF.